This is a list of T cell receptor beta chains from one sample in a study of CXCR3-negative and CXCR3-positive naive CD8 T cells. TCRdb reprocessed the 5' RACE reads and keeps a single row for each CDR3 protein, giving no DNA. Its table records about 40,000 distinct CDR3 sequences. The specimen was naive CXCR3- CD8+ T cells from blood. The receptors originated from a human donor in good health. Some clones in this sample may be carry-over from other donors' samples. Each CDR3 is given with its conserved first and last residue. Size tells how often a clone was seen (once, few, many) or the class of an expanded clone, and some rows leave it out.

cdr3_aa,j_call,v_call,clone_size
CSARRQGYEQYF,TRBJ2-7,TRBV20-1,-
CSALTARSTDTQYF,TRBJ2-3,TRBV29-1,-
CASSRSATGAGELFF,TRBJ2-2,TRBV6-2/TRBV6-3,-
CASSISGGAGEQYF,TRBJ2-7,TRBV7-2,-
CASSGRTDTYEQYF,TRBJ2-7,TRBV5-1,-
CASSEMVGLGYEQFF,TRBJ2-1,TRBV2,medium-sized
CASSLYHAGPMDYPSTDTQYF,TRBJ2-3,TRBV11-2,-
CASSLGPQDSSQAYEQYF,TRBJ2-7,TRBV7-6,-
CASSSPYEQYF,TRBJ2-7,TRBV5-1,-
CASSQTSGIQETQYF,TRBJ2-5,TRBV7-7,-
CSVEGWGGPYEQYF,TRBJ2-7,TRBV29-1,-
CASSLRDSQMDTQYF,TRBJ2-3,TRBV12-3/TRBV12-4,-
CASRHLPYGTEQFF,TRBJ2-1,TRBV11-3,-
CASSLGQLYEQYF,TRBJ2-7,TRBV6-2/TRBV6-3,-
CASDPDRDSPSHEQFF,TRBJ2-1,TRBV3-1,-
CASTDRGAYEQYF,TRBJ2-7,TRBV12-3/TRBV12-4,-
CASSYGLPYEQYF,TRBJ2-7,TRBV6-2/TRBV6-3,-
CASSLGRGGGEQYF,TRBJ2-7,TRBV4-3,-
CASSDYAGNEQYF,TRBJ2-7,TRBV25-1,-
CASSQDSPGSYEQYF,TRBJ2-7,TRBV14,-
CASSQGPLTDEQYF,TRBJ2-7,TRBV4-1,-
CASRGTSGGSNTGELFF,TRBJ2-2,TRBV9,-
CASSTGLVLSSYNEQFF,TRBJ2-1,TRBV7-2,-